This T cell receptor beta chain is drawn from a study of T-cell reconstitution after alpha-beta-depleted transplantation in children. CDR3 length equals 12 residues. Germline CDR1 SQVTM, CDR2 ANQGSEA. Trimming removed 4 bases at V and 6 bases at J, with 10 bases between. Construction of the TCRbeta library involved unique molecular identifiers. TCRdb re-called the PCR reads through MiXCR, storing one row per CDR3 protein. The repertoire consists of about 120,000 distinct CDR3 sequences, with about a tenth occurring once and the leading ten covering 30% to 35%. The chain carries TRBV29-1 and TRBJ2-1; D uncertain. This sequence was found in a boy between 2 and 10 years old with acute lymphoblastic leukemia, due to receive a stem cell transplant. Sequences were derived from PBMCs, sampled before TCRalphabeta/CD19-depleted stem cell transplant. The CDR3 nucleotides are TGCAGCGTTGGGGCTCAGCGCAATGAGCAGTTCTTC. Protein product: CSVGAQRNEQFF.